Listed below are T cell receptor beta chains from one sample, sequenced in a study of blood T cell repertoires in COVID-19. Here immunoSEQ multiplex PCR was the method, and the copy in TCRdb shows in-frame clones only, minus some. In the table there are a few hundred thousand clones, about nine tenths of which are singletons. Sequencing was carried out using PBMCs or T cells enriched from blood (not recorded which). These receptors were taken from a woman aged 35 to 49 who had been exposed to COVID-19. The CDR3 runs from the conserved cysteine through the conserved F or W. Clone size is not always given. Where it is, it says once, few, many or a class for expanded clones.

j_gene	abundance	v_gene	CDR3aa
TRBJ2-2	few	TRBV7-9	CASSSLTGDGGELFF
TRBJ2-5	NA	TRBV12-3/TRBV12-4	CASRPGPRETQYF
TRBJ1-1	NA	TRBV13	CASSLGGPIGNTEAFF
TRBJ1-4	NA	TRBV9	CASSEGSKTSNEKLFF
TRBJ2-5	NA	TRBV19	CASREFGWSGGAQETQYF
TRBJ2-3	NA	TRBV5-1	CASSLDRTSGGPNTDTQYF
TRBJ1-1	NA	TRBV6-5	CASSYSLLDTEAFF
TRBJ2-1	once	TRBV6-5	CASLLSAGSYNEQFF
TRBJ2-6	NA	TRBV24-1	CATSDVTGTGANVLTF
TRBJ1-2	NA	TRBV11-2	CASSAGSSGGYTF
TRBJ1-4	NA	TRBV19	CASCPGQRNEKLFF
TRBJ2-3	NA	TRBV5-1	CASSLGAGTDTQYF
TRBJ2-7	once	TRBV24-1	CATRKTGSYEQYF
TRBJ2-5	NA	TRBV19	CASSKNDLGRGSGSQYF
TRBJ1-2	NA	TRBV9	CASSVDSQGNYGYTF
TRBJ2-1	NA	TRBV9	CASSVAPGGGSRHNEQFF
TRBJ1-2	NA	TRBV4-3	CASSHVTGAKLNYGYTF
TRBJ2-7	NA	TRBV19	CASSIGQGLYEQYF
TRBJ2-5	NA	TRBV18	CASSQDRSGTQYF
TRBJ1-5	NA	TRBV6-5	CASSYTGGNQPQHF
TRBJ1-2	NA	TRBV3-1/TRBV3-2	CASSRKDRVNGYTF
TRBJ1-6	few	TRBV13	CASTSTLQGSSYNSPLHF
TRBJ2-7	NA	TRBV7-2	CASSLARGGFHEQYF
TRBJ1-3	NA	TRBV19	CASSTLTGGTSGNTIYF
TRBJ1-1	NA	TRBV19	CASSKTGNTEAFF
TRBJ2-7	once	TRBV25-1	CASSANQIAGGEQYF
TRBJ1-1	NA	TRBV5-1	CASSIGTENTEAFF
TRBJ2-7	once	TRBV11-3	CASSLRTGSSEQYF
TRBJ2-1	NA	TRBV13	CASSSSSSRGLEQFF
TRBJ1-1	NA	TRBV4-3	CASSQEDSDEAFF
TRBJ2-7	NA	TRBV29-1	CSVVHARAYEQYF
TRBJ2-7	few	TRBV15	CATSRGTSGSYEQYF
TRBJ1-4	NA	TRBV10-3	CAIGHSNEKLFF
TRBJ2-7	NA	TRBV5-5	CASSQEPNREGEQYF
TRBJ2-7	NA	TRBV18	CASSPNRDEQYF
TRBJ1-4	NA	TRBV5-1	CASSLDATTNEKLFF
TRBJ1-4	NA	TRBV7-6	CASSLLKGFNEKLFF
TRBJ1-6	NA	TRBV18	CASSPGTGYRENSPLHF
TRBJ1-5	once	TRBV19	CASREDRSSNQPQHF
TRBJ1-2	NA	TRBV21-1	CASSKIRGNYGYTF
TRBJ1-5	NA	TRBV2	CASRRQGDQPQHF
TRBJ1-5	NA	TRBV7-8	CASSLRQGYNQPQHF
TRBJ1-2	NA	TRBV27	CASSSLRGRLVGYTF
TRBJ2-3	NA	TRBV5-1	CASSPSGDNTDTQYF
TRBJ2-7	NA	TRBV2	CASTGASGAKYF
TRBJ1-5	few	TRBV5-8	CASSLKWAGDSNQPQHF
TRBJ2-7	NA	TRBV29-1	CSARTSSYEQYF
TRBJ1-3	NA	TRBV12-3/TRBV12-4	CASTMGGTIYF
TRBJ2-7	NA	TRBV27	CASSLRRDRATYEQYF
TRBJ2-7	NA	TRBV24-1	CATGDRVGYEQYF
TRBJ1-3	NA	TRBV6-5	CASSYRGTVPGNTIYF
TRBJ2-7	NA	TRBV5-1	CASSLPGASYEQYF
TRBJ2-1	NA	TRBV6-2/TRBV6-3	CASSYGRTLYNEQFF
TRBJ1-1	NA	TRBV6-5	CASRGQGAKNTEAFF
TRBJ2-3	NA	TRBV7-8	CASSIYRPGLAGHRTDTQYF
TRBJ2-7	NA	TRBV7-2	CASSFWEGIYEQYF